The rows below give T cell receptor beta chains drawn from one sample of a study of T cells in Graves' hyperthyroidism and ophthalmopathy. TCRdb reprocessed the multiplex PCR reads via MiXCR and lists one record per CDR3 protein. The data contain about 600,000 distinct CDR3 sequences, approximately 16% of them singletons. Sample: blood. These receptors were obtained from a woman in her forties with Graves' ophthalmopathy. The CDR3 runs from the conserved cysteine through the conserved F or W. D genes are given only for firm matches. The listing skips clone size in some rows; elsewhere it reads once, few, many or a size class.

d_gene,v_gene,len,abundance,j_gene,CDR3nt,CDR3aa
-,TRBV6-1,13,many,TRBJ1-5,TGTGCCAGCAGAGTTCCGGGAGGACAGCCCCAGCATTTT,CASRVPGGQPQHF
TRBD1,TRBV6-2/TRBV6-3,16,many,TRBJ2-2,TGTGCCAGCAGTACCTACGGACAGGGAAGGACCGGGGAGCTGTTTTTT,CASSTYGQGRTGELFF
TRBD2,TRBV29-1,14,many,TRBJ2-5,TGCAGCGTGGCTATGACTAGCGGCCAAGAGACCCAGTACTTC,CSVAMTSGQETQYF
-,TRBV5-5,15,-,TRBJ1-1,TGTGCCAGCAGCTTGTTTGCAGGGGCGATCACTGAAGCTTTCTTT,CASSLFAGAITEAFF
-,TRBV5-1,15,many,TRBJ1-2,TGCGCCAGCAGGATAAGGGAGGGGGAGATCTATGGCTACACCTTC,CASRIREGEIYGYTF
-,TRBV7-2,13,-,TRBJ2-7,TGTGCCAGCAGCCTCGCCTTATTTTTGGAGCAGTACTTC,CASSLALFLEQYF
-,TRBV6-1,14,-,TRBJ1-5,TGTGCCAGCAAAACCACAGGCAACAATCAGCCCCAGCATTTT,CASKTTGNNQPQHF
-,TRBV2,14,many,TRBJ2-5,TGTGCCAGCAGGGCCCGACGGGGTGGAGAGACCCAGTACTTC,CASRARRGGETQYF
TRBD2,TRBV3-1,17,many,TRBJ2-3,TGTGCCAGCAGCCAACCCGGGACTAGCGGCAACACAGATACGCAGTATTTT,CASSQPGTSGNTDTQYF
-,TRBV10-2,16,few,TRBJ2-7,TGCGCCAGCAGTGAGTCGGGGGACGGAGCGTTCTACGAGCAGTACTTC,CASSESGDGAFYEQYF
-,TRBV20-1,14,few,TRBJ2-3,TGCTCTGGTCTGAGGGCAGTTCAAGGAGATACGCAGTATTTT,CSGLRAVQGDTQYF
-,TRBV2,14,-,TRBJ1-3,TGTGCCAGCAGGCAGGGGTTGGGTGGAAACACCATATATTTT,CASRQGLGGNTIYF
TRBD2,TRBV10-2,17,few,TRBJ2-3,TGCGCCAGCAGTGACGATAAAGGGGCGGGGGGTAGAGATACGCAGTATTTT,CASSDDKGAGGRDTQYF
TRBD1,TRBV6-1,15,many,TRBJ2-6,TGTGCCAGCGGGGACAGAAACTCTGGGGCCAACGTCCTGACTTTC,CASGDRNSGANVLTF
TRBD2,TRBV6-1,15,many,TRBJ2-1,TGTGCCAGCAGTGAAGGGACTAGCATTTCGGATGAGCAGTTCTTC,CASSEGTSISDEQFF
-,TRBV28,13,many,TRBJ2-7,TGTGCCAGCAGTAATCGGACGCCGCCCCAGCAGTACTTC,CASSNRTPPQQYF
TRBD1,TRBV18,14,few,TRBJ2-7,TGTGCCAGCCCACTAGGACAGGGTCGTAGCGAGCAGTACTTC,CASPLGQGRSEQYF
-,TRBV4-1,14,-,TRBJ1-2,TGCGCCAGCAGCCAAGTGGGGGCGGCCTATGGCTACACCTTC,CASSQVGAAYGYTF
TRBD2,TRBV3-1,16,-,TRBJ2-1,TGTGCCAGCAGCTCCAGTAGCGGGAGAGGTTACAATGAGCAGTTCTTC,CASSSSSGRGYNEQFF
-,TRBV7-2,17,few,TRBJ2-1,TGTGCCAGCAGCTTAGTGGCGCGGCCAGGGGGGTACAATGAGCAGTTCTTC,CASSLVARPGGYNEQFF
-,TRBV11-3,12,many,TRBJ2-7,TGTGCCAGCAGCTGGATTGCCTACGAGCAGTACTTC,CASSWIAYEQYF
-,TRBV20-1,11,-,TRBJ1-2,TGCAGTGCTAGTAGAGGGGAGGGCTACACCTTC,CSASRGEGYTF
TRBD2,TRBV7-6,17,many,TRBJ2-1,TGTGCCAGCAGCCCACGGGGGATCGCTAGCGGCTACAATGAGCAGTTCTTC,CASSPRGIASGYNEQFF
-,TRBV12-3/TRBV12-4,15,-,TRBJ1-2,TGTGCCAGCAGCCCCGGGGGTAGCCTCAACTATGGCTACACCTTC,CASSPGGSLNYGYTF
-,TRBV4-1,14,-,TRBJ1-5,TGCGCCAGCAGCCCGGGTAGGACCAATCAGCCCCAGCATTTT,CASSPGRTNQPQHF
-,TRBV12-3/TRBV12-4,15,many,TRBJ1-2,TGTGCCAGCAGTTCCGGGATAGACGAAATCTATGGCTACACCTTC,CASSSGIDEIYGYTF
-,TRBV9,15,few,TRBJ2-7,TGTGCCAGCAGCCCTTCGGCGGGGAGTCCCTACGAGCAGTACTTC,CASSPSAGSPYEQYF
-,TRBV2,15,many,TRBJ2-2,TGTGCCAGCAATAAGGGGGAGGGCCGCACCGGGGAGCTGTTTTTT,CASNKGEGRTGELFF
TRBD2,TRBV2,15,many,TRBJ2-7,TGTGCCAGCAGTGAAGCAGGTAGCGGGGGCTACGAGCAGTACTTC,CASSEAGSGGYEQYF
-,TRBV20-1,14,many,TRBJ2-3,TGCAGTGCCAGGAGACAGCCTGGCACAGATACGCAGTATTTT,CSARRQPGTDTQYF
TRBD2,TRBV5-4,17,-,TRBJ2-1,TGTGCCAGCAGCCTGAGGGCGGTAGCGGGGGAACACAATGAGCAGTTCTTC,CASSLRAVAGEHNEQFF
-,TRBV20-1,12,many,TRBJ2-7,TGCAGTGCAGGAAGGGACTCCTACGAGCAGTACTTC,CSAGRDSYEQYF
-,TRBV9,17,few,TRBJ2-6,TGTGCCAGCAGCGTCTTGGACACAACTTCTGGGGCCAACGTCCTGACTTTC,CASSVLDTTSGANVLTF
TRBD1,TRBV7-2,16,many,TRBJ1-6,TGTGCCAGCAGCTTAGCCGGGACAGGCCGTTCTTCACCCCTCCACTTT,CASSLAGTGRSSPLHF
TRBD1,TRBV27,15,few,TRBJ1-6,TGTGCCAGCAGTCCGGACAGGGTACCTAATTCACCCCTCCACTTT,CASSPDRVPNSPLHF
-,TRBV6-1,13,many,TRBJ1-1,TGTGCCAGCAGTTTCCAGCTGAACACTGAAGCTTTCTTT,CASSFQLNTEAFF
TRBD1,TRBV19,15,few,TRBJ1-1,TGTGCCAGTAGTATCACGGACAGGGGATTCACTGAAGCTTTCTTT,CASSITDRGFTEAFF
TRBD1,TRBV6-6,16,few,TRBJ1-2,TGTGCCAGCAGTTACCAGCCCTCCACAGGGGCCAATGGCTACACCTTC,CASSYQPSTGANGYTF
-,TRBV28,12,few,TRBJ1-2,TGTGCCAGCAGCGGGGACAACTATGGCTACACCTTC,CASSGDNYGYTF
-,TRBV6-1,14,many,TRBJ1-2,TGTGCCAGCAGCGCCGGAGGACAGCCCTATGGCTACACCTTC,CASSAGGQPYGYTF
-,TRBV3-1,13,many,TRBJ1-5,TGTGCCAGCAGTCGCGGTAGGGACCAGCCCCAGCATTTT,CASSRGRDQPQHF
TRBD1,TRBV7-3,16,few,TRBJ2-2,TGTGCCAGCAGCTTAAAAGGGGGCGCGAGCACCGGGGAGCTGTTTTTT,CASSLKGGASTGELFF
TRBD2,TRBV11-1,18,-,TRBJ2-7,TGTGCCAGCAGCTTAGACCCCTCGACTAGCGGGAATAGCTACGAGCAGTACTTC,CASSLDPSTSGNSYEQYF
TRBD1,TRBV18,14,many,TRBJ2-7,TGTGCCAGCTCACCTACCGGGACAGGGAACGAGCAGTACTTC,CASSPTGTGNEQYF
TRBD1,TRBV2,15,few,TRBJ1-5,TGTGCCAGCAGCTTATCAACAGGGGGTCGTCAGCCCCAGCATTTT,CASSLSTGGRQPQHF
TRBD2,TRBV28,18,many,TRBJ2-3,TGTGCCAGCAGCACGAACTTGGGGCTAGCGGGAGGCACAGATACGCAGTATTTT,CASSTNLGLAGGTDTQYF
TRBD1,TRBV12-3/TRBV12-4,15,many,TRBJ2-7,TGTGCCAGCAGTTTAGGACAGGGGGCGGGCTACGAGCAGTACTTC,CASSLGQGAGYEQYF
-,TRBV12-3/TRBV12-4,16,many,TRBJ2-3,TGTGCCAGCAGTCCCCTTTCGAGCGGGAGCACAGATACGCAGTATTTT,CASSPLSSGSTDTQYF
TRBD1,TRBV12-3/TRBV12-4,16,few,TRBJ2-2,TGTGCCAGCAGACCCCCGGGACAGGGATATACCGGGGAGCTGTTTTTT,CASRPPGQGYTGELFF
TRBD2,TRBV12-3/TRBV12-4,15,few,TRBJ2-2,TGTGCCAGCAGTTTCGGGACTAGCGGCACCGGGGAGCTGTTTTTT,CASSFGTSGTGELFF
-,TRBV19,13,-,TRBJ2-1,TGTGCCAGTAAAGGGGCGGGATACAATGAGCAGTTCTTC,CASKGAGYNEQFF
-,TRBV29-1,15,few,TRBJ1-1,TGCAGCGTTGGCGGGGACCCACTGTCGTACACTGAAGCTTTCTTT,CSVGGDPLSYTEAFF
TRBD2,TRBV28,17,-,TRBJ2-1,TGTGCCAGCAGTTCAGAGACCGGGACTAGCGGGAGTAATGAGCAGTTCTTC,CASSSETGTSGSNEQFF
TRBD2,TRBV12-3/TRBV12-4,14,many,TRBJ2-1,TGTGCCAGCAGTTTTCGGGAGGGTGGCGATGAGCAGTTCTTC,CASSFREGGDEQFF
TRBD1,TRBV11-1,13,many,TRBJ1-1,TGTGCCAGCAGCTGGACAGGGCGATCGATCGCTTTCTTT,CASSWTGRSIAFF
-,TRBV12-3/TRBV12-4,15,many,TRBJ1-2,TGTGCCAGCAGTTTAGCGCAGGCAGGGGCGGTTGGCTACACCTTC,CASSLAQAGAVGYTF
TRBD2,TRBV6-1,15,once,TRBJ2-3,TGTGCCATAACTGGACTAGCGGGAGTGGGAGATACGCAGTATTTT,CAITGLAGVGDTQYF
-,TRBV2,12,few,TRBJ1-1,TGTGCCATCGGACAGCTAAACACTGAAGCTTTCTTT,CAIGQLNTEAFF
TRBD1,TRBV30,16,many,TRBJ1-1,TGTGCCTGGAGTGTCGGGCAGGGGGTGATGAACACTGAAGCTTTCTTT,CAWSVGQGVMNTEAFF
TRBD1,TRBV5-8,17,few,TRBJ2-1,TGTGCCAGCAAGTTGCGGTCGTTGGGACAGGGTGTAAATGAGCAGTTCTTC,CASKLRSLGQGVNEQFF